This T cell receptor (beta chain) appears in the sequencing data of a study of cytomegalovirus exposure and HLA in healthy donors. Across the study: Among several hundred genotyped donors, around 80% fell in the Caucasian-associated ancestry cluster.

Overall study results and limits: Overall, approximately 150 TCR beta chains were annotated as cytomegalovirus-associated.

Remarks on this clone: Its antigen is unknown.

The V gene lost 2 bases and the J gene lost 10 bases, with 17 bases spanning the gap. Germline CDR1 and CDR2: MNHNS and SASEGT. This CDR3 is built from 14 residues. In the PCR, 60 Vbeta and 13 Jbeta primers were used. The repertoire was sequenced with immunoSEQ multiplex PCR; TCRdb's copy has only in-frame clones and lacks some. This sample has some 150,000 clones, with approximately 70% found just once. The sequence was obtained from a woman in her sixties in good health and CMV-seropositive. The gene calls are TRBV6-1 and TRBJ1-2, with D hard to call. Sequencing was done on a sample of PBMCs. The DNA for the CDR3 is TGTGCCAGCAGTGAAAGGTGGGGAATGGAGGACTACACCTTC. Encoded protein: CASSERWGMEDYTF.